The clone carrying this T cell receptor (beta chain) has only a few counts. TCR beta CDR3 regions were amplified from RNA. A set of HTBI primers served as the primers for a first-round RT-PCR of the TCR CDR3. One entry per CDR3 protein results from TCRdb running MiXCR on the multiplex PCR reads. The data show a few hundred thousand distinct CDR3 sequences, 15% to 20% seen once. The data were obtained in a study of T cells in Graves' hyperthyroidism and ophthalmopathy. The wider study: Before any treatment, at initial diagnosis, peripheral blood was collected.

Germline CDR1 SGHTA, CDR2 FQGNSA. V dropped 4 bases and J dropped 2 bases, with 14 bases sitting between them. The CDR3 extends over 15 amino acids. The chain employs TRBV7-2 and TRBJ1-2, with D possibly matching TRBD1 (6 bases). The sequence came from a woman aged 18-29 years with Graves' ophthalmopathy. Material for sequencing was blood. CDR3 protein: CASSWVGGGNYGYTF. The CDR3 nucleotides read TGTGCCAGCAGCTGGGTAGGAGGGGGAAACTATGGCTACACCTTC.